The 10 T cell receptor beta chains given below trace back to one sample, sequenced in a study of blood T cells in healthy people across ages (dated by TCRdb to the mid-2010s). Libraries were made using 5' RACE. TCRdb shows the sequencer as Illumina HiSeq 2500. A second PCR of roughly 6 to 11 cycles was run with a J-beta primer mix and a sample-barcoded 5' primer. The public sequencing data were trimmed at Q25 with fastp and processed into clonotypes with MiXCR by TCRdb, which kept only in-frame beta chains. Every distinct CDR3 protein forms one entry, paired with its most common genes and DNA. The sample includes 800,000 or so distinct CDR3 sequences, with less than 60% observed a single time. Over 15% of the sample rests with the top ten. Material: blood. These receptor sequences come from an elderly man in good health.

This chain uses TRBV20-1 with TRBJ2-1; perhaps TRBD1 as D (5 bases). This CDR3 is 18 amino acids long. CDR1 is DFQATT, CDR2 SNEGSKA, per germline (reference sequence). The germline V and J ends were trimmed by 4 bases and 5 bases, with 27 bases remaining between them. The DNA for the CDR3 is TGCAGTGCTACTTCGGTGGGGCTTGTGACCAGTGGAGACAATGAGCAGTTCTTC. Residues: CSATSVGLVTSGDNEQFF.

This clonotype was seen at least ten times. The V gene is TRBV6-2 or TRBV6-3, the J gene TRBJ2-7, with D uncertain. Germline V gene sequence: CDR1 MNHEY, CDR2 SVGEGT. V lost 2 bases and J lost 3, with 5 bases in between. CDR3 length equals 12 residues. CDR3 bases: TGTGCCAGCAGTTACAATATCTACGAGCAGTACTTC. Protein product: CASSYNIYEQYF.

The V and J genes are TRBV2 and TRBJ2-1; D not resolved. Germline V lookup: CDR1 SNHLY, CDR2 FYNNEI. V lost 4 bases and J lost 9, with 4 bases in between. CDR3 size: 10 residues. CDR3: CASSGAEQFF. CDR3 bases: TGTGCCAGCAGTGGGGCTGAGCAGTTCTTC.

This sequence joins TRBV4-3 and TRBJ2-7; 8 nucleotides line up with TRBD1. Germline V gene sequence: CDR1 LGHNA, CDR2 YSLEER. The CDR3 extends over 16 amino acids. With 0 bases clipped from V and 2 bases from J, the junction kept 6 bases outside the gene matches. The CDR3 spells CASSQELRTGTYEQYF. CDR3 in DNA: TGCGCCAGCAGCCAAGAATTACGGACAGGGACCTACGAGCAGTACTTC.

CDR3 region: CASSFESGGRQPQHF. The DNA for the CDR3 is TGTGCCAGCAGTTTCGAGTCGGGGGGACGTCAGCCCCAGCATTTT. V is TRBV12-3 or TRBV12-4 and J is TRBJ1-5; a possible D gene is TRBD1 (5 bases). Trimming removed 3 bases from V and 6 bases from J, with 15 bases in between. This CDR3 has 15 amino acids.

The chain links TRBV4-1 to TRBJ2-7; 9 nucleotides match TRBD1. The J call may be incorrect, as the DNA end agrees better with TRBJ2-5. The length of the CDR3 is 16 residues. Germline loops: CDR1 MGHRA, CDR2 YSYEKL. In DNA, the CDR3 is TGCGCCAGCAGCCAAGAAAGGACAGGGGTTTGGGAGACCCAGTACTTC. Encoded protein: CASSQERTGVWETQYF.

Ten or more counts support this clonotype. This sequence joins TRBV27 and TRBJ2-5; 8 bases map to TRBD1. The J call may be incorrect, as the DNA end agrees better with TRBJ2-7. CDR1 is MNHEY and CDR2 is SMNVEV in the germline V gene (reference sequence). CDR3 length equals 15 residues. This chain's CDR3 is CASSPEDGTGHEQYF. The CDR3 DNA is TGTGCCAGCAGTCCCGAGGACGGGACAGGTCACGAGCAGTACTTC.

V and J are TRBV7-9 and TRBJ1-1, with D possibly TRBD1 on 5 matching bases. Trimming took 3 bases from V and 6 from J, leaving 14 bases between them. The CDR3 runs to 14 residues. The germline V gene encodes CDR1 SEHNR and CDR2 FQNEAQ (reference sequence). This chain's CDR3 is CASSLEGRPAEAFF. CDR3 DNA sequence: TGTGCCAGCAGCTTGGAGGGGAGACCGGCTGAAGCTTTCTTT.

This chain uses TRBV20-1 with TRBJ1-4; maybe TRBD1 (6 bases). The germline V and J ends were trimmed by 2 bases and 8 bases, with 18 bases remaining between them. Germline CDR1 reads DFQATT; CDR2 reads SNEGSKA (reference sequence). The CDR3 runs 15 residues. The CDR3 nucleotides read TGCAGTGCTAGACTGGGGCCGGGACAACGGGAAAAACTGTTTTTT. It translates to CSARLGPGQREKLFF.

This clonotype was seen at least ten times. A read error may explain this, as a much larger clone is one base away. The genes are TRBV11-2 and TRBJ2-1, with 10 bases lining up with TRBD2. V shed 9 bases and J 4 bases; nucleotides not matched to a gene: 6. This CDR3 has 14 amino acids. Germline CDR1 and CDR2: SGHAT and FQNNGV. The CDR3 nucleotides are TGTGCCAGTAGTGCTAGCGGGAGTTACAATGAGCAGTTCTTC. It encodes CASSASGSYNEQFF.